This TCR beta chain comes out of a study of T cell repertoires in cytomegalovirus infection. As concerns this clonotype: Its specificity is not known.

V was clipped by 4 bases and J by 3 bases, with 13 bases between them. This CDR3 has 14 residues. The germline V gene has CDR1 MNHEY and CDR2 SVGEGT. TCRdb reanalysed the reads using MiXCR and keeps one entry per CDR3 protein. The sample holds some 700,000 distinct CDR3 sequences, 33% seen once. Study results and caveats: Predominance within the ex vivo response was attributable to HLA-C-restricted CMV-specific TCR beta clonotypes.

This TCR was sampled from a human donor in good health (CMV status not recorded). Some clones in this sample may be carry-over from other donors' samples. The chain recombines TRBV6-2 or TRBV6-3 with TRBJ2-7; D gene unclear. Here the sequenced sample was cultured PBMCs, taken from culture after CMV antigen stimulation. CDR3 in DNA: TGTGCCAGCAGTTCTCTCGCTGAAAGCTACGAGCAGTACTTC. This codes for CASSSLAESYEQYF.